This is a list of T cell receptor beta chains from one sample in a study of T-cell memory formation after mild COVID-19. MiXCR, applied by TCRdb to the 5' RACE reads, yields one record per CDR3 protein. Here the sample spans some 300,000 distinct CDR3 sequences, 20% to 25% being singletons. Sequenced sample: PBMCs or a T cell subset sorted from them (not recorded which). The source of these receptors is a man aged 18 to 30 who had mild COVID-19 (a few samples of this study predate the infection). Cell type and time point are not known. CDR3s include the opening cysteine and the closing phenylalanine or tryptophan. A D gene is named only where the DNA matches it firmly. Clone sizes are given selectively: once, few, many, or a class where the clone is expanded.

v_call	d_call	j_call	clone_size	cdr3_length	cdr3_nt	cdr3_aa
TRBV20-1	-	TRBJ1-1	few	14	TGCAGTGCTAGAATAGGGGGGCGGGAAACTGAAGCTTTCTTT	CSARIGGRETEAFF
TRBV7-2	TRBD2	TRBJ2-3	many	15	TGTGCCAGCAGCTTGGGGCGGGGGGTGGTAGATACGCAGTATTTT	CASSLGRGVVDTQYF
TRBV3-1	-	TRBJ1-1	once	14	TGTGCCAGCAGCCAATCCCGGATGAACACTGAAGCTTTCTTT	CASSQSRMNTEAFF
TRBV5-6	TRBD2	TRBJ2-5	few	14	TGTGCCAGCAGCGGGGGGGACTTTCAAGAGACCCAGTACTTC	CASSGGDFQETQYF
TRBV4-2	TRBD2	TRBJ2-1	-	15	TGTGCCAGCAGCCAAGGCGGGGGGCCGAGCAATGAGCAGTTCTTC	CASSQGGGPSNEQFF
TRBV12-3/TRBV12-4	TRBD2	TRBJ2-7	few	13	TGTGCCAGCAGGCGGGGGAGCTCCTACGAGCAGTACTTC	CASRRGSSYEQYF
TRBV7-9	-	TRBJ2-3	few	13	TGTGCCAGCAGCCCGACGACTCCCGATACGCAGTATTTT	CASSPTTPDTQYF
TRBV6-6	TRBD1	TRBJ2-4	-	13	TGTGCCAGCAGTAATGACAGGGGCGGCATTCAGTACTTC	CASSNDRGGIQYF
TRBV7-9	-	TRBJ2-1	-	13	TGTGCCAGCAGCTTAGTCGGGGGTGGGGAGCAGTTCTTC	CASSLVGGGEQFF
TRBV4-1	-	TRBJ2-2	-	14	TGCGCCAGCAGCCAAAATTCGCGGGGCGGGGAGCTGTTTTTT	CASSQNSRGGELFF
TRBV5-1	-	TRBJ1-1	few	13	TGCGCCACCTCTGGACCTATGAACACTGAAGCTTTCTTT	CATSGPMNTEAFF
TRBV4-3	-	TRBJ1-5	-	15	TGCGCCAGCAGCCAAGCTCTTAAGGGTCGGCAGCCCCAGCATTTT	CASSQALKGRQPQHF
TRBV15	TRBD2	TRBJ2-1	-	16	TGTGCCACCAGCAGAGATTTGGCGGGGGGCCTTGATGAGCAGTTCTTC	CATSRDLAGGLDEQFF
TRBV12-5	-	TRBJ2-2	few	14	TGTGCTAGTGGTTTACCTGGACACTCCGGGGAGCTGTTTTTT	CASGLPGHSGELFF
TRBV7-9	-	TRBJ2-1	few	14	TGTGCCAGCAGCCAGGGCCAGGGTGGCAATGAGCAGTTCTTC	CASSQGQGGNEQFF
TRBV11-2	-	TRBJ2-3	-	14	TGTGCCAGCAGCCGGGACCAGAGCACAGATACGCAGTATTTT	CASSRDQSTDTQYF
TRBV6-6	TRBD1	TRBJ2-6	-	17	TGTGCCAGCACTGACGCGACAGGGGGCGCTGGGGCCAACGTCCTGACTTTC	CASTDATGGAGANVLTF
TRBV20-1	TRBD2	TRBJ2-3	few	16	TGCAGTGCTAGAGCCCCCGGGCGGGGGATAACAGATACGCAGTATTTT	CSARAPGRGITDTQYF
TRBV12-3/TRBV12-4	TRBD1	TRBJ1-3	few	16	TGTGCCAGCGGCACGGGGACAGGATACGGTGGAAACACCATATATTTT	CASGTGTGYGGNTIYF
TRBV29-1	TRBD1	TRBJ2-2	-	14	TGCAGTGGGACCCGACAGGGGGCGACCGGGGAGCTGTTTTTT	CSGTRQGATGELFF
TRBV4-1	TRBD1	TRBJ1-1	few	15	TGCGCCAGCAGCCAAGCGACAGGGGGAAGCACTGAAGCTTTCTTT	CASSQATGGSTEAFF
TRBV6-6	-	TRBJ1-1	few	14	TGTGCCAGCAGTTACACTCAGGGGATCACTGAAGCTTTCTTT	CASSYTQGITEAFF
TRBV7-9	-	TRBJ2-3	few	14	TGTGCCAGCACTTTCCTAGCTTCCACAGATACGCAGTATTTT	CASTFLASTDTQYF